A selection of T cell receptor beta chains follows, all from one sample in a study of regulatory T cells in long-lasting Graves disease. TCRdb itself ran the multiplex PCR reads through MiXCR, one entry per CDR3 protein. Among about 540,000 distinct CDR3 sequences listed, around an eighth were seen once. The data also belong to a second study, concerning T cells in Graves' hyperthyroidism and ophthalmopathy.

Sequenced here: peripheral blood mononuclear cells (PBMCs), sampled at new diagnosis, from a patient treated with antithyroid drugs. These receptors all stem from a man in his thirties or forties with Graves disease. CDR3s include the opening cysteine and the closing phenylalanine or tryptophan. The D gene is left open where the match is weak. Clone size is shown for a subset of rows, as once, few, many or a class of expanded clone.

>TRBJ2-3|many|NA|TRBV7-8
TGTGCCAGCAGCAGCCGAAGAGCAGATACGCAGTATTTT
CASSSRRADTQYF
>TRBJ2-3|few|TRBD1|TRBV5-6
TGTGCCAGCAGCTTAAACAGGGGAAACACAGATACGCAGTATTTT
CASSLNRGNTDTQYF
>TRBJ1-5|many|NA|TRBV28
TGTGCCAGCAGAGACAATCAGCCCCAGCATTTT
CASRDNQPQHF
>TRBJ2-1|NA|NA|TRBV5-1
TGTGCCAGCAACCTTGCTTGGGGGAGAAAAACCTACAATGAGCAGTTCTTC
CASNLAWGRKTYNEQFF
>TRBJ2-4|NA|NA|TRBV20-1
TGCAGTGCTAGAGATGTCGGGGCGAGTATTCAGTACTTC
CSARDVGASIQYF
>TRBJ2-7|many|TRBD1|TRBV11-3
TGTGCCAGCAGCCTAGGACAGGGTTTTGGTGAGCAGTACTTC
CASSLGQGFGEQYF
>TRBJ1-2|few|NA|TRBV24-1
TGTGCCACCAGTGATTTCAGGCAGGGTGCCTATGGCTACACCTTC
CATSDFRQGAYGYTF
>TRBJ1-6|many|NA|TRBV27
TGTGCCAGCAGTTTATGGCAGGGCGCTTCACCCCTCCACTTT
CASSLWQGASPLHF
>TRBJ2-3|many|NA|TRBV7-2
TGTGCCAGCTCCGGGGTAATGGCAGATACGCAGTATTTT
CASSGVMADTQYF
>TRBJ2-1|few|NA|TRBV9
TGTGCCAGCAGCGTAGAGGGCGGGCGCGCCTACAATGAGCAGTTCTTC
CASSVEGGRAYNEQFF
>TRBJ2-7|many|NA|TRBV12-3/TRBV12-4
TGTGCCAGCAGTTTAGAAGGACCTGTGCAGTACTTC
CASSLEGPVQYF
>TRBJ2-5|NA|TRBD1|TRBV11-2
TGTGCCAGCAGCTTAGTGGGGACAGGGCAAGGTGGGACCCAGTACTTC
CASSLVGTGQGGTQYF
>TRBJ2-7|many|NA|TRBV10-3
TGTGCCGGATCGGATCTAGGACTCTACGAGCAGTACTTC
CAGSDLGLYEQYF
>TRBJ2-2|NA|TRBD1|TRBV7-8
TGTGCCAGCAGCTTACCTAGGACAGGGGCCCTCTTCGACACCGGGGAGCTGTTTTTT
CASSLPRTGALFDTGELFF
>TRBJ2-2|many|NA|TRBV7-8
TGTGCCAGCAGCTCCCGGGACCTGAACACCGGGGAGCTGTTTTTT
CASSSRDLNTGELFF
>TRBJ2-7|few|NA|TRBV20-1
TGCAGTGCTAGAGATGTGAGGGGGAGGGCCGGATTAGGAGAGCAGTACTTC
CSARDVRGRAGLGEQYF
>TRBJ2-3|many|NA|TRBV24-1
TGTGCCACCAGTGAAGGGCCAATAACAGATACGCAGTATTTT
CATSEGPITDTQYF
>TRBJ2-1|NA|TRBD2|TRBV19
TGTGCCAGTAGTATAACTAGCGGAGTGTTAGGGGGGGAGCAGTTCTTC
CASSITSGVLGGEQFF
>TRBJ2-7|few|NA|TRBV15
TGTGCCACCAGCAGCACAACGAGGCAGTACTTC
CATSSTTRQYF
>TRBJ1-1|many|TRBD1|TRBV19
TGTGCCAGTAGTATCCAGGGGGTCGGTACTGAAGCTTTCTTT
CASSIQGVGTEAFF
>TRBJ1-1|many|NA|TRBV11-2
TGTGCCAGCAGCGATGGGCCGAACACTGAAGCTTTCTTT
CASSDGPNTEAFF
>TRBJ1-2|many|NA|TRBV12-3/TRBV12-4
TGTGCCAGCACCCCGATAACAGGGCTCCACGACCCCTATGGCTACACCTTC
CASTPITGLHDPYGYTF
>TRBJ2-6|NA|TRBD1|TRBV7-9
TGTGCCAGCAGCTTCTCTAGGGACAGGGGGTCTGGGGCCAACGTCCTGACTTTC
CASSFSRDRGSGANVLTF
>TRBJ2-3|NA|TRBD1|TRBV19
TGTGCCAGTAGCCCTACCGGACAGGGATACGGCACAGATACGCAGTATTTT
CASSPTGQGYGTDTQYF
>TRBJ2-5|many|TRBD2|TRBV11-2
TGTGCCAGCAACAGACTAGCCCAAGAGACCCAGTACTTC
CASNRLAQETQYF
>TRBJ1-2|NA|NA|TRBV18
TGTGCCAGCTCACCCCGTGCTGCCGGGGATGGAACTTCGGATTCATTC
CASSPRAAGDGTSDSF
>TRBJ2-1|many|TRBD2|TRBV29-1
TGCAGCGTTCCGGCGCGTACTAGCGGGGGGTACAATGAGCAGTTCTTC
CSVPARTSGGYNEQFF
>TRBJ1-6|few|NA|TRBV2
TGTGCCAGCAGTGAGTCAAGACCCCCTTCGAATTCACCCCTCCACTTT
CASSESRPPSNSPLHF
>TRBJ2-1|many|TRBD2|TRBV10-1
TGCGCCAGCAGTCAAGGAGCGGGAGCTAGCTCCTACAATGAGCAGTTCTTC
CASSQGAGASSYNEQFF
>TRBJ1-5|many|NA|TRBV2
TGTGCCAGCAGTCTCGAATATAGCAATCAGCCCCAGCATTTT
CASSLEYSNQPQHF
>TRBJ1-6|NA|TRBD1|TRBV30
TGTGCCTGTGCGACAGGGGGGGATTCACCCCTCCACTTT
CACATGGDSPLHF
>TRBJ2-1|many|TRBD2|TRBV19
TGTGCCAGTAGTACCTATTTAGCGGGAGATCCCTACAATGAGCAGTTCTTC
CASSTYLAGDPYNEQFF
>TRBJ2-3|NA|TRBD2|TRBV5-1
TGCGCCAGCAGCTTGGCCACCCCGGGGGGTACAGATACGCAGTATTTT
CASSLATPGGTDTQYF
>TRBJ2-1|many|NA|TRBV30
TGTGCCTGGAGTCCAGTCACTGAGCAGTTCTTC
CAWSPVTEQFF
>TRBJ2-3|many|NA|TRBV6-1
TGTGCCAGCACCCCGGGCGTTTGGAGTGGCACAGATACGCAGTATTTT
CASTPGVWSGTDTQYF
>TRBJ2-3|few|TRBD2|TRBV20-1
TGCAGTACTAGACTAGCGGGAGGGCCGTTTACGCAGTATTTT
CSTRLAGGPFTQYF
>TRBJ1-1|many|TRBD1|TRBV2
TGTGCCAGCACTCCCGGACAGGGTCTTGAAGCTTTCTTT
CASTPGQGLEAFF
>TRBJ1-1|many|NA|TRBV15
TGTGCCACCAGCAGAGTAAGAGGCACTGAAGCTTTCTTT
CATSRVRGTEAFF
>TRBJ2-7|many|NA|TRBV11-2
TGTGCCAGCAGGCCCCTTTTGGGGCTCGAGCAGTACTTC
CASRPLLGLEQYF
>TRBJ1-2|many|NA|TRBV20-1
TGCAGTGCTAGGAGGGGGGGATATGGCTACACCTTC
CSARRGGYGYTF
>TRBJ2-2|many|NA|TRBV27
TGTGCCAGCAGTTTAGGGGGCGGGGAGCTGTTTTTT
CASSLGGGELFF